The rows below give T cell receptor beta chains drawn from one sample of a study of Ad26.COV2.S vaccination and SARS-CoV-2 variants. Data came from immunoSEQ multiplex PCR; TCRdb stores just in-frame clones and leaves some out. The data show around 94,000 clones, 80% seen once. The sequencing here drew on peripheral blood, taken after recovery from COVID-19. These receptors came from a human donor who had recovered from COVID-19. The CDR3 runs from the conserved cysteine through the conserved F or W. The D gene is left open where the match is weak. Clone size appears in some rows only: once, few, many, or a class for an expanded clone.

size: -
D: -
V: TRBV5-1
J: TRBJ2-3
DNA: TGCGCCAGCAGCTTGGCCGGGCGGAGAGCGAGCACAGATACGCAGTATTTT
CDR3: CASSLAGRRASTDTQYF

size: -
D: -
V: TRBV19
J: TRBJ1-3
DNA: TGTGGAGCCGGGACAAACTCTGGAAACACCATATATTTT
CDR3: CGAGTNSGNTIYF

size: -
D: TRBD2
V: TRBV7-2
J: TRBJ2-1
DNA: TGTGCCAGCAGCTTAGGTGGCGGGGGGAACAACAATGAGCAGTTCTTC
CDR3: CASSLGGGGNNNEQFF

size: few
D: -
V: TRBV5-4
J: TRBJ2-1
DNA: TGTGCCAGCAGCTTGGTAGGGAGCTCCTACAATGAGCAGTTCTTC
CDR3: CASSLVGSSYNEQFF

size: -
D: -
V: TRBV5-1
J: TRBJ1-2
DNA: TGCGCCAGCAGCTTGGGCGATCCCGGGAGGGATGGCTACACCTTC
CDR3: CASSLGDPGRDGYTF

size: -
D: -
V: TRBV11-2
J: TRBJ2-7
DNA: TGTGCCAGCAGCTTAGTTGCTGGGACGGGATCCGCCTACGAGCAGTACTTC
CDR3: CASSLVAGTGSAYEQYF

size: few
D: -
V: TRBV5-1
J: TRBJ2-5
DNA: TGCGCCAGCAGCGCAGGACGGAAAGAAGAGACCCAGTACTTC
CDR3: CASSAGRKEETQYF

size: -
D: -
V: TRBV7-2
J: TRBJ1-6
DNA: TGTGCCAGCAGCTCACACTACGGACAGTCAAATTCACCCCTCCACTTT
CDR3: CASSSHYGQSNSPLHF

size: -
D: -
V: TRBV7-3
J: TRBJ1-6
DNA: TGTGCCAGCAGCTTAACAGGGGGGGCTATGTATTCACCCCTCCACTTT
CDR3: CASSLTGGAMYSPLHF

size: -
D: -
V: TRBV7-2
J: TRBJ2-3
DNA: TGTGCCAGCAGTTGGGACTCTCTAAATACGCAGTATTTT
CDR3: CASSWDSLNTQYF

size: -
D: -
V: TRBV24-1
J: TRBJ2-1
DNA: TGTGCCACCAGTGACCAGGGGGGCTACAATGAGCAGTTCTTC
CDR3: CATSDQGGYNEQFF